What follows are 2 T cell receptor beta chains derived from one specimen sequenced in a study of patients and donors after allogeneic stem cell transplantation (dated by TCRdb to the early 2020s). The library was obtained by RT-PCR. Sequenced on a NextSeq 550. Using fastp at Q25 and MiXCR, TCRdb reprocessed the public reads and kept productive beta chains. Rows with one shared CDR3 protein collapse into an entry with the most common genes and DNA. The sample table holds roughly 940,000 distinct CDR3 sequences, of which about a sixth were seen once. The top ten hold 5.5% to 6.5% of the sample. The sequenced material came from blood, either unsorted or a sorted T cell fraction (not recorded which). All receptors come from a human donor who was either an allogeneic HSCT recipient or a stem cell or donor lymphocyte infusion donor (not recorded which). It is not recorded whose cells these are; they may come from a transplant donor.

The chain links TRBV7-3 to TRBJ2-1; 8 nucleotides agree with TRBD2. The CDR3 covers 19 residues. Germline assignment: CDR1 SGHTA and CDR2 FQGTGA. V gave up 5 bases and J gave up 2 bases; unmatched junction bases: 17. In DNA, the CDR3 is TGTGCCAGCAGCCCGGGGACGCGGTTAGCGGGATTAACCTACAATGAGCAGTTCTTC. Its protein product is CASSPGTRLAGLTYNEQFF.

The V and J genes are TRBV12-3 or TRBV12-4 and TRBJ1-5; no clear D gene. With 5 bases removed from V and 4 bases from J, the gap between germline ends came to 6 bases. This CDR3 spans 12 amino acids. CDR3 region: CASSTRNQPQHF. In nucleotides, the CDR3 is TGTGCCAGCAGTACAAGGAATCAGCCCCAGCATTTT.